This paragraph reports one T cell receptor beta chain. Its antigen is still unknown. The study ran its PCR with 60 Vbeta and 13 Jbeta primers. Clones were sequenced by immunoSEQ multiplex PCR, and TCRdb holds only the in-frame ones, with some missing. The sample table includes about 150,000 clones. Germline assignment: CDR1 SGHRS and CDR2 YFSETQ. This CDR3 comprises 15 residues. The data belong to a study of cytomegalovirus exposure and HLA in healthy donors. Study conclusions and caveats: Most subjects' HLA-A and HLA-B alleles were reportedly predicted from TCR beta sequences. Analyzed later, most CMV-associated TCR beta chains appeared HLA-restricted. Cytomegalovirus association was listed for about 170 TCR beta chains. Whilst most TCR sequences proved rare, a subset of public TCRs occurred across many donors.

The sequenced material came from PBMCs. The sequence came from a woman between 50 and 59 years old in good health and CMV-seronegative. The chain joins TRBV5-1 to TRBJ2-5, with 8 bases lining up with TRBD2. The assigned J gene may be wrong: the sequence end matches TRBJ2-7 better. CDR3 sequence: CASSFRSGGSYEQYF. The DNA for the CDR3 is TGCGCCAGCAGCTTCCGAAGCGGGGGCTCCTACGAGCAGTACTTC.